This entry features one TCR beta chain sequence. The sample comes from a study of blood T cell repertoires in COVID-19. Profiling relied on immunoSEQ multiplex PCR, and the TCRdb table lists in-frame clones only, not all of them. This sample yields nearly 45,000 clones, of which about 80% are seen a single time; over 15% belongs to the top ten. V dropped 5 bases and J dropped 5 bases, with 12 bases sitting between them. Germline-derived CDR1 and CDR2 are SNHLY and FYNNEI. The CDR3 runs 13 residues. Input material: peripheral blood. This TCR was recovered from a man between 65 and 80 years old with acute or convalescent COVID-19. The chain combines TRBV2 with TRBJ1-2; D is ambiguous. CDR3: CASSSQQRYGYTF. CDR3 DNA sequence: TGTGCCAGCAGTTCCCAGCAGCGATATGGCTACACCTTC.